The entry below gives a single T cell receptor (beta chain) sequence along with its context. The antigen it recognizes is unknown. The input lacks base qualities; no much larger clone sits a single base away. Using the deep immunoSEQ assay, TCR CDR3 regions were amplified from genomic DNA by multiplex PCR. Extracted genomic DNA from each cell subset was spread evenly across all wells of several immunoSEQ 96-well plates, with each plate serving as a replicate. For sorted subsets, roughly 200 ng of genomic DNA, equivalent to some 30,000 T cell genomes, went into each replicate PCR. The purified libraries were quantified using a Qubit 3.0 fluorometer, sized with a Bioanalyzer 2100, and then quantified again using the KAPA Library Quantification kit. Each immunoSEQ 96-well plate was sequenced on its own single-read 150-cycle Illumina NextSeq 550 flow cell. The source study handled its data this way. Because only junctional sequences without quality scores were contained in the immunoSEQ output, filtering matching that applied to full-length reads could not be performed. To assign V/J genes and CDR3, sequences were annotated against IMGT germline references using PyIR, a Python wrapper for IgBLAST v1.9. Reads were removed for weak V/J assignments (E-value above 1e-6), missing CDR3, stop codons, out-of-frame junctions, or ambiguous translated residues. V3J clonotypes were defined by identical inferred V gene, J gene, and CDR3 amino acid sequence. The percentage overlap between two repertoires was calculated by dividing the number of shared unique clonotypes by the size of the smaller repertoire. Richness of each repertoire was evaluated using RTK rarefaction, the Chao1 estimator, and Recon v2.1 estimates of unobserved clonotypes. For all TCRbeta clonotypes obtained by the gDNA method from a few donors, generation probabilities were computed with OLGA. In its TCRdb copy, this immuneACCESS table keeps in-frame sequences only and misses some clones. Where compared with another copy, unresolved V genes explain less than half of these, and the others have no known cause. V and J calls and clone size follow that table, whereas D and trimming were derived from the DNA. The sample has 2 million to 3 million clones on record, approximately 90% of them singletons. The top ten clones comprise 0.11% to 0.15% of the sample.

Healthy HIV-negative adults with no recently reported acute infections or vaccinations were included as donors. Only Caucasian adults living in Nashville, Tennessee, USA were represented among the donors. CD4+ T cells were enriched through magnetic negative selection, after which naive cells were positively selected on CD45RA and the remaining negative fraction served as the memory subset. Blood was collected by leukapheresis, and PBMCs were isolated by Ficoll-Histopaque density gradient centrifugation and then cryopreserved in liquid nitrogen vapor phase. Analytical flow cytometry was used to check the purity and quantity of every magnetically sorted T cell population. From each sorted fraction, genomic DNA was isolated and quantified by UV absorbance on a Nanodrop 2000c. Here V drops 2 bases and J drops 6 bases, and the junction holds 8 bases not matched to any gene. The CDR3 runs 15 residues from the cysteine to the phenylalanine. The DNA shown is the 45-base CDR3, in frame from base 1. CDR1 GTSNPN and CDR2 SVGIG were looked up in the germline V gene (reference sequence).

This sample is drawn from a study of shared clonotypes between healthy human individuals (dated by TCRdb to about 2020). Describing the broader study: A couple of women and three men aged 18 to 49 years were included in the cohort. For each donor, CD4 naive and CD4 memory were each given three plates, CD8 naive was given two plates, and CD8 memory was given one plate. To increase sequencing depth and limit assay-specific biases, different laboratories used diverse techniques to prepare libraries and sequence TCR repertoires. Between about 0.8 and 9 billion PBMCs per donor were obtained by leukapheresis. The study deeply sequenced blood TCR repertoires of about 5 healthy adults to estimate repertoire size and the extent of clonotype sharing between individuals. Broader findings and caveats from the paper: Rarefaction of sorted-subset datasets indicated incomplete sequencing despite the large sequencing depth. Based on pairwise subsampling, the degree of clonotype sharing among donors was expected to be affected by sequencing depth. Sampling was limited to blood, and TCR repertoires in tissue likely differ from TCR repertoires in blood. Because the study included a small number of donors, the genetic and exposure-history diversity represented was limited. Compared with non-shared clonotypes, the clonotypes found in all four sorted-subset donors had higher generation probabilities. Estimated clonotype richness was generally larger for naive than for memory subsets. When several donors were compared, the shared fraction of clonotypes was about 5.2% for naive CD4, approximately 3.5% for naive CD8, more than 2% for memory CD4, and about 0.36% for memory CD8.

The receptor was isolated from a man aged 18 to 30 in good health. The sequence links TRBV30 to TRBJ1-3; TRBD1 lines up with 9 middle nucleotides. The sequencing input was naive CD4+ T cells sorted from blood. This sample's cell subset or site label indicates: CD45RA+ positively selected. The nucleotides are TGTGCCTGGAGTACAGGGGGCGGATGGGTAAACACCATATATTTT. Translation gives CAWSTGGGWVNTIYF.